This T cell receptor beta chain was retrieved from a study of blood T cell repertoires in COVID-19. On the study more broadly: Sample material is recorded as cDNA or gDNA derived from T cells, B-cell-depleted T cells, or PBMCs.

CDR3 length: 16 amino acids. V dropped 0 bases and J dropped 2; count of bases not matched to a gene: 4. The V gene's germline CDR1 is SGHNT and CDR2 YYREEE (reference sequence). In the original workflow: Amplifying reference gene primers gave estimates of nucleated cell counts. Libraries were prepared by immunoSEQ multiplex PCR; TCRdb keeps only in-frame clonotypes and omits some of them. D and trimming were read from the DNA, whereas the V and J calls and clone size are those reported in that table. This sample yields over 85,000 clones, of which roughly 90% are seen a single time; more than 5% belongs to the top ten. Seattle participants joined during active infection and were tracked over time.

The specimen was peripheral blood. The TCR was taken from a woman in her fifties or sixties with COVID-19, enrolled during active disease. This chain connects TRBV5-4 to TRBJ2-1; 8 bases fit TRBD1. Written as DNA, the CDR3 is TGTGCCAGCAGCTTGGCTGGCAGGGGGCCCTACAATGAGCAGTTCTTC. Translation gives CASSLAGRGPYNEQFF.